This TCR beta chain was recovered during a study of vaccination and CD4 T cells after COVID-19. Study-wide background: Collection of post-COVID samples occurred a median 101 days after diagnosis, spanning a range of 35 to 161.

Documented treatment: roughly 10-day PBMC culture with coronavirus spike peptide pools or control peptides (ViraFEST assay). Cultured CD4+ T-cell DNA underwent Oncomine TCR Beta short-read sequencing. TCRdb recomputed calls from the PCR reads with MiXCR, one row per CDR3 protein. The sample records some 15,000 distinct CDR3 sequences, approximately 50% being singletons. In the case of this clonotype: As yet, its antigen is unknown.

The source of this sequence is a human donor who had recovered from COVID-19. Source material: CD4+ T cells from blood, cultured in vitro.

In DNA, the CDR3 is TGCAGTGCCGACCGGGCTGAAGCTTTCTTT. Translating it yields CSADRAEAFF. This chain joins TRBV20-1 and TRBJ1-1, with D unresolved. The V gene's germline CDR1 is DFQATT and CDR2 SNEGSKA (reference sequence). V gave up 6 bases and J gave up 6 bases, with 8 bases separating them. This CDR3 region has 10 residues.